One and the same sample provided the 18 T cell receptor beta chains below, sequenced in a study of cytomegalovirus exposure and HLA in healthy donors. PCR involved 60 Vbeta and 13 Jbeta primers. Generated by immunoSEQ multiplex PCR, the TCRdb table keeps only in-frame clones and is missing some. The sample has about 140,000 clones; the top ten hold 0.96%. The sequenced sample was PBMCs. The receptors originated from a male donor in good health and CMV-seronegative.

This chain connects TRBV4-2 to TRBJ2-3; 10 positions agree with TRBD2. Germline CDR1 reads LGHNA; CDR2 reads YNFKEQ. The CDR3 consists of 17 residues. V dropped 4 bases and J dropped 3; count of bases not matched to a gene: 10. CDR3 amino acids: CASSPHPKREGTDTQYF. The CDR3 DNA sequence: TGTGCCAGCAGCCCCCACCCGAAGCGGGAGGGGACAGATACGCAGTATTTT.

The V call is TRBV6-1, the J call TRBJ2-2, with D unclear. The V gene lost 3 bases and the J gene lost 1 base, with 21 bases spanning the gap. CDR3 length: 19 residues. Germline CDR1 is MNHNS and CDR2 is SASEGT. In DNA, the CDR3 is TGTGCCAGCAGTGATCCGCCACGTCCCGCCCGACAGAACACCGGGGAGCTGTTTTTT. This encodes CASSDPPRPARQNTGELFF.

V is TRBV6-1 and J is TRBJ2-7, with D possibly matching TRBD1 (6 bases). The CDR3 length is 17 residues. Germline CDR1 and CDR2: MNHNS and SASEGT. Trimming took off 1 base at V and 4 bases at J, with 20 bases between the two ends. The CDR3 nucleotides are TGTGCCAGCAGTGAAGGGTTTTTGAGGCAGGGGAGATACGAGCAGTACTTC. It yields the protein CASSEGFLRQGRYEQYF.

The rearrangement joins TRBV5-5 to TRBJ2-1; D may be TRBD2 (6 bases). V was cut by 7 bases and J by 0 bases, with 26 bases left in between. The CDR3 contains 19 residues. CDR1 is SGHKS and CDR2 is YYEKEE in the germline V gene (reference sequence). CDR3 nucleotides: TGTGCCAGCGGAAAACTAGCTGTCTCTGGACCCAGCTCCTACAATGAGCAGTTCTTC. Encoded protein: CASGKLAVSGPSSYNEQFF.

This sequence joins TRBV5-1 and TRBJ2-6; no clear D gene. Germline CDR1 is SGHRS and CDR2 is YFSETQ. The CDR3 runs 12 residues. Trimming removed 7 bases from V and 4 bases from J, with 6 bases in between. The CDR3, as DNA: TGCGCCAGCGGCCCAGGGGCCAACGTCCTGACTTTC. Protein product: CASGPGANVLTF. Together with reference TRBV5-1 and TRBJ2-6, the CDR3 gives the full variable domain: KAGVTQTPRYLIKTRGQQVTLSCSPISGHRSVSWYQQTPGQGLQFLFEYFSETQRNKGNFPGRFSGRQFSNSRSEMNVSTLELGDSALYLCASGPGANVLTFGAGSRLTVL.

J is TRBJ2-1 and V is TRBV7-9, with 7 bases that match TRBD2. V lost 6 bases, J lost 6 bases, and 11 bases stayed unmatched. The CDR3 contains 15 residues. Germline-derived CDR1 and CDR2 are SEHNR and FQNEAQ (reference sequence). The CDR3 DNA reads TGTGCCAGCAGGGGAGGGAGTACTGGGGGCAATGAGCAGTTCTTC. It is translated as CASRGGSTGGNEQFF.

The V call is TRBV5-1, the J call TRBJ2-6; D possibly corresponds to TRBD1 (6 bases). The CDR3 has 17 residues. Looked up from germline, CDR1 is SGHRS and CDR2 is YFSETQ. V was cut by 4 bases and J by 1 base, with 15 bases left in between. In nucleotides, the CDR3 is TGCGCCAGCAGCGGGGGCCCCGACACATCTGGGGCCAACGTCCTGACTTTC. Protein product: CASSGGPDTSGANVLTF.

The chain is built from TRBV4-3 and TRBJ2-1; D not resolved. The CDR3 loop spans 15 amino acids. Trimming pared 0 bases from V and 1 base from J, leaving 7 bases between. CDR1 and CDR2 from the germline V gene are LGHNA and YSLEER. The DNA for the CDR3 is TGCGCCAGCAGCCAAGATAAAGCATCCTACAATGAGCAGTTCTTC. Its protein is CASSQDKASYNEQFF.

J is TRBJ1-2 and V is TRBV19; 10 nucleotides agree with TRBD1. After removal of 4 bases from V and 0 bases from J, the junction contained 8 bases not matched to a gene. The length of the CDR3 is 17 residues. Germline lookup yields CDR1 LNHDA and CDR2 SQIVND (reference sequence). The CDR3 DNA sequence: TGTGCCAGTAGTAGGGGCGACAGGGGGCGAGCTAACTATGGCTACACCTTC. Translated, it gives CASSRGDRGRANYGYTF. Looking up the rest from reference TRBV19 and TRBJ1-2 gives the full variable domain: DGGITQSPKYLFRKEGQNVTLSCEQNLNHDAMYWYRQDPGQGLRLIYYSQIVNDFQKGDIAEGYSVSREKKESFPLTVTSAQKNPTAFYLCASSRGDRGRANYGYTFGSGTRLTVV.

The genes are TRBV19 and TRBJ1-3, with a possible D match to TRBD1 (5 bases). CDR1 and CDR2 from the germline V gene are LNHDA and SQIVND (reference sequence). V lost 7 bases, J lost 14 bases, and 24 bases lay in between. CDR3 length: 14 residues. Here the CDR3 reads CASMEGAVRSVLYF. The CDR3, as DNA: TGTGCCAGTATGGAAGGGGCCGTGAGGTCCGTTCTATATTTT.

V and J are TRBV30 and TRBJ1-1; 9 bases align to TRBD1. Germline CDR1 reads GTSNPN; CDR2 reads SVGIG (reference sequence). V dropped 5 bases and J dropped 6; count of bases not matched to a gene: 4. This CDR3 is 12 amino acids long. CDR3 region: CAWVDRGAEAFF. As DNA, the CDR3 is TGTGCCTGGGTCGACAGGGGGGCTGAAGCTTTCTTT.

J is TRBJ2-1 and V is TRBV5-6; D may be TRBD1 (5 bases). This CDR3 comprises 13 residues. Germline V gene data show CDR1 as SGHDT and CDR2 as YYEEEE. Trimming shortened V by 4 bases and J by 6 bases, and 11 bases separated the two germline ends. The DNA of the CDR3 is TGTGCCAGCAGCCAGTCTAGGGGCAATGAGCAGTTCTTC. It translates to CASSQSRGNEQFF.

V is TRBV5-1 and J is TRBJ2-7, with D perhaps matching TRBD1 (6 bases). Germline CDR1 is SGHRS and CDR2 is YFSETQ. V was pared by 0 bases and J by 5 bases, with 9 bases between. The length of the CDR3 is 13 residues. In DNA, the CDR3 is TGCGCCAGCAGCTTGGCAGGGGCCGACGAGCAGTACTTC. Protein product: CASSLAGADEQYF.

This chain uses TRBV27 with TRBJ1-5; 8 bases are a match to TRBD1. The CDR3 length is 14 residues. With 5 bases clipped from V and 2 bases from J, the junction kept 2 bases outside the gene matches. In germline, CDR1 is MNHEY, CDR2 SMNVEV (reference sequence). CDR3 in amino acids: CASSQGQGNQPQHF. The CDR3 DNA reads TGTGCCAGCAGTCAGGGACAGGGCAATCAGCCCCAGCATTTT.

The chain is built from TRBV6-1 and TRBJ1-1; D unresolved. The CDR3 covers 13 residues. Germline-derived CDR1 and CDR2 are MNHNS and SASEGT. V lost 6 bases and J 4 bases, leaving 12 bases between the germline ends. The CDR3 region is CASSRRVFTEAFF. The CDR3, as DNA: TGTGCCAGCAGCCGGAGGGTCTTCACTGAAGCTTTCTTT.

V gene TRBV7-9 combines with J gene TRBJ1-2, with 7 bases fitting TRBD1. The CDR3 totals 16 residues. V was pared by 5 bases and J by 0 bases, with 9 bases of the junction left unmatched. The germline V gene has CDR1 SEHNR and CDR2 FQNEAQ (reference sequence). The CDR3 DNA sequence: TGTGCCAGCAGCCACCTAGAGGGGGCTCCTAACTATGGCTACACCTTC. It encodes CASSHLEGAPNYGYTF. The whole variable domain, filled in from reference TRBV7-9 and TRBJ1-2, reads DTGVSQNPRHKITKRGQNVTFRCDPISEHNRLYWYRQTLGQGPEFLTYFQNEAQLEKSRLLSDRFSAERPKGSFSTLEIQRTEQGDSAMYLCASSHLEGAPNYGYTFGSGTRLTVV.

The chain uses TRBV19 and TRBJ2-1; TRBD2 agrees at 7 bases. This CDR3 region has 14 residues. Per germline, CDR1 LNHDA and CDR2 SQIVND (reference sequence). The V and J ends lost 7 bases and 1 base, in that order; junction bases with no gene match: 4. CDR3 coding DNA: TGTGCCAGTAATGGGCGGGAGTCCTACAATGAGCAGTTCTTC. Its translation: CASNGRESYNEQFF.

The rearrangement uses TRBV6-5 and TRBJ1-5; perhaps TRBD1 as D (6 bases). The V gene lost 4 bases and the J gene lost 4 bases, with 14 bases spanning the gap. Germline assignment: CDR1 MNHEY and CDR2 SVGAGI. The CDR3 spans 15 residues. Written as DNA, the CDR3 is TGTGCCAGCAGTTTAGGGGGGGGCTTTAATCAGCCCCAGCATTTT. This translates into CASSLGGGFNQPQHF.